Listed here are 31 T cell receptor beta chains from one sample, sequenced in a study of T-cell memory formation after mild COVID-19. In TCRdb, the 5' RACE reads were re-called with MiXCR into one record per CDR3 protein. This sample carries about 390,000 distinct CDR3 sequences, approximately 21% of them seen once, and the ten largest clones take around an eighth. Material for sequencing was PBMCs or a T cell subset sorted from them (not recorded which). These receptors came from an adult woman who had mild COVID-19 (a few samples of this study predate the infection). Cell type and time point are not known.

The V and J genes are TRBV12-3 or TRBV12-4 and TRBJ2-3; TRBD1 is a possible D gene (6 bases). The CDR3 consists of 14 residues. V dropped 6 bases and J dropped 0 bases, with 10 bases sitting between them. CDR3 nucleotides: TGTGCCAGCAGCTTCGGACAGAGCACAGATACGCAGTATTTT. This codes for CASSFGQSTDTQYF.

The chain couples TRBV9 to TRBJ2-1; D assignment may be TRBD1 or TRBD2 (6 bases each). The CDR3 has 15 residues. CDR1 SGDLS and CDR2 YYNGEE come from the germline V gene. V lost 1 base and J 7 bases, leaving 15 bases between the germline ends. CDR3 in amino acids: CASSVIGGRKNEQFF. CDR3 nucleotides: TGTGCCAGCAGCGTAATAGGGGGGCGCAAGAATGAGCAGTTCTTC. Filled out from reference TRBV9 and TRBJ2-1, the complete variable domain reads DSGVTQTPKHLITATGQRVTLRCSPRSGDLSVYWYQQSLDQGLQFLIQYYNGEERAKGNILERFSAQQFPDLHSELNLSSLELGDSALYFCASSVIGGRKNEQFFGPGTRLTVL.

V and J are TRBV7-9 and TRBJ1-5; maybe TRBD1 (5 bases). The V gene lost 8 bases and the J gene lost 3 bases, with 11 bases spanning the gap. Germline CDR1 SEHNR, CDR2 FQNEAQ (reference sequence). CDR3 size: 13 residues. CDR3 sequence reads: CASGDSFNQPQHF. Written as DNA, the CDR3 is TGTGCCAGCGGTGACAGTTTCAATCAGCCCCAGCATTTT. Complete variable domain (other parts from reference TRBV7-9 and TRBJ1-5): DTGVSQNPRHKITKRGQNVTFRCDPISEHNRLYWYRQTLGQGPEFLTYFQNEAQLEKSRLLSDRFSAERPKGSFSTLEIQRTEQGDSAMYLCASGDSFNQPQHFGDGTRLSIL.

The sample holds many counts of this clonotype. At one boundary the junction diverges from the germline segment, which might be a read error. J is TRBJ2-5 and V is TRBV5-1; 9 bases are a match to TRBD1. The length of the CDR3 is 14 residues. Germline V gives CDR1 SGHRS, CDR2 YFSETQ. CDR3: CASSPGTGQETQYF. The CDR3 DNA follows: TGTGCCAGCAGCCCCGGGACAGGGCAAGAGACCCAGTACTTC.

The V call is TRBV9, the J call TRBJ1-2; D is undetermined. Germline-derived CDR1 and CDR2 are SGDLS and YYNGEE. With 0 bases removed from V and 6 bases from J, the gap between germline ends came to 3 bases. The CDR3 spans 11 residues. The CDR3 DNA reads TGTGCCAGCAGCGTAGGACATGGCTACACCTTC. Amino acids: CASSVGHGYTF.

J is TRBJ1-5 and V is TRBV7-8; unclear D gene. Per germline, CDR1 SGHVS and CDR2 FQNEAQ. This CDR3 comprises 12 residues. Trimming took 2 bases from V and 7 from J, leaving 6 bases between them. The CDR3 DNA sequence: TGTGCCAGCAGCTTAAACCGGCAGCCCCAGCATTTT. It encodes CASSLNRQPQHF.

This clonotype is medium-sized by share. The germline gene is not matched at one end of the junction; a read error may be the cause. The chain has TRBV5-1 and TRBJ2-7, with D tentatively TRBD1 (5 bases). Germline V gives CDR1 SGHRS, CDR2 YFSETQ. The CDR3 loop spans 11 amino acids. As DNA, the CDR3 is TGTGCCAGCAGCCCAGGGTACGAGCAGTACTTC. It yields the protein CASSPGYEQYF.

This clonotype was picked up a small number of times. The chain couples TRBV21-1 to TRBJ2-7; TRBD2 is the table's D call and was not checked against the DNA. TRBV21-1 is a recognized pseudogene. This CDR3 region has 15 residues. The CDR3 DNA reads as TGTGCCAGCAGCAAAGGCAAAGCGGCATCCTACGAGCAGTACTTC. This encodes CASSKGKAASYEQYF.

A few counts support this clonotype. The CDR3 here is CSARAGTSGLSSYNEQFF. The DNA of the CDR3 is TGCAGTGCCCGTGCGGGGACTAGCGGACTTAGCTCCTACAATGAGCAGTTCTTC. The chain has TRBV20-1 and TRBJ2-1, with TRBD2 identical over 11 bases. Germline V gene sequence: CDR1 DFQATT, CDR2 SNEGSKA (reference sequence). V dropped 6 bases and J dropped 0; count of bases not matched to a gene: 13. The CDR3 is made up of 18 amino acids.

The chain uses TRBV18 and TRBJ1-1, with D maybe TRBD1 (5 bases). The V gene lost 5 bases and the J gene lost 11 bases, with 24 bases spanning the gap. The CDR3 is 15 amino acids. The germline V gene encodes CDR1 KGHSH and CDR2 LQKENI. The CDR3 is CASSTRLQDHGGAFF. CDR3 in DNA: TGTGCCAGCTCAACCCGATTACAGGATCACGGCGGGGCTTTCTTT.

This clonotype was seen at least ten times. The J gene is TRBJ1-5, the V gene TRBV11-2; D remains ambiguous. CDR3 size: 11 residues. V lost 5 bases, J lost 12 bases, and 11 bases lay in between. CDR1 is SGHAT and CDR2 is FQNNGV in the germline V gene. The CDR3 bases are TGTGCCAGCAGCCACGACGGACTCCAGCATTTT. Translation gives CASSHDGLQHF.

The J gene is TRBJ2-7, the V gene TRBV6-2 or TRBV6-3, with TRBD2 matching over 10 bases. The CDR3 has 15 residues. CDR1 and CDR2 (germline): MNHEY, SVGEGT. V trimming: 5 bases; J trimming: 2 bases; junction bases outside the gene matches: 6. CDR3 coding DNA: TGTGCCAGCAGTGTTCCGGGACTAGCGACCTACGAGCAGTACTTC. This codes for CASSVPGLATYEQYF.

The chain employs TRBV4-3 and TRBJ2-7; 8 positions agree with TRBD2. Unmatched junction bases numbered 12, after V lost 0 bases and J lost 2 bases. The CDR3 loop spans 18 amino acids. The germline V gene has CDR1 LGHNA and CDR2 YSLEER. The CDR3 bases are TGCGCCAGCAGCCAAGACGTCTCGAGTAGCGGGATCACCTACGAGCAGTACTTC. It specifies CASSQDVSSSGITYEQYF.

V and J are TRBV12-3 or TRBV12-4 and TRBJ2-7, with 8 nucleotides matching TRBD2. This CDR3 has 15 residues. V dropped 5 bases and J dropped 5; count of bases not matched to a gene: 11. The CDR3 spells CASSIPGLGMNEQYF. The CDR3 DNA reads TGTGCCAGCAGTATTCCGGGACTAGGAATGAACGAGCAGTACTTC.

The V and J genes are TRBV4-1 and TRBJ2-2; the match to TRBD1 covers 10 bases. Trimming took 3 bases from V and 9 from J; bases not matched to a gene: 4. The CDR3 covers 14 residues. The V gene's germline CDR1 is MGHRA and CDR2 YSYEKL. DNA for the CDR3: TGCGCCAGCAGCCAGGGACAGGGGATCTGGGAGCTGTTTTTT. It encodes CASSQGQGIWELFF.

In this sample, this clonotype turned up a few times. This sequence joins TRBV29-1 and TRBJ1-1; D unresolved. This CDR3 has 14 amino acids. Germline V gene data show CDR1 as SQVTM and CDR2 as ANQGSEA. V lost 4 bases, J lost 0 bases, and 12 bases lay in between. In nucleotides, the CDR3 is TGCAGCGTTGTTGAGAGAGGAATGAACACTGAAGCTTTCTTT. This encodes CSVVERGMNTEAFF.

This clonotype was picked up a small number of times. The rearrangement links TRBV24-1 to TRBJ2-2; TRBD1 matches at 10 bases. Germline CDR1 reads KGHDR; CDR2 reads SFDVKD. This CDR3 has 16 amino acids. V dropped 3 bases and J dropped 3; count of bases not matched to a gene: 3. CDR3 sequence reads: CATSDPGQGYTGELFF. In DNA form, the CDR3 reads TGTGCCACCAGTGATCCGGGACAGGGGTACACCGGGGAGCTGTTTTTT.

This clonotype was seen once. V and J are TRBV6-5 and TRBJ2-6; D possibly corresponds to TRBD2 (5 bases). Germline CDR1 reads MNHEY; CDR2 reads SVGAGI. Trimming removed 6 bases at V and 0 bases at J, with 15 bases between. This CDR3 spans 17 amino acids. The CDR3 nucleotides are TGTGCCAGCAGGGCGCGAGGGATAAGCTCTGGGGCCAACGTCCTGACTTTC. Its translation is CASRARGISSGANVLTF.

This clonotype was seen only a few times. The genes are TRBV20-1 and TRBJ2-1; TRBD2 matches at 12 bases. The V and J ends lost 3 bases and 9 bases, in that order; junction bases with no gene match: 9. CDR1 and CDR2 from the germline V gene are DFQATT and SNEGSKA (reference sequence). This CDR3 comprises 15 residues. CDR3 bases: TGCAGTGCTAGGAGCGTGACTAGCGGGAGAGTTGAGCAGTTCTTC. Encoded protein: CSARSVTSGRVEQFF.

The chain joins TRBV4-1 to TRBJ1-5; D is unclear. The V end lost 3 bases, the J end lost 0 bases, and 15 bases lay between the germline ends. The CDR3 loop spans 17 amino acids. Germline assignment: CDR1 MGHRA and CDR2 YSYEKL. CDR3 sequence: CASSQGLRDFSNQPQHF. CDR3 DNA sequence: TGCGCCAGCAGCCAGGGTTTACGGGATTTTAGCAATCAGCCCCAGCATTTT.

This clonotype occurred a few times. V usage is TRBV25-1 and J usage is TRBJ2-7, with D maybe TRBD1 (5 bases). Germline V gene sequence: CDR1 MGHDK, CDR2 SYGVNS. V was cut by 7 bases and J by 3 bases, with 13 bases left in between. This CDR3 has 13 amino acids. The CDR3 spells CASKGSPDYEQYF. The CDR3 coding sequence is TGTGCCAGCAAGGGGTCTCCCGACTACGAGCAGTACTTC.

This chain joins TRBV18 and TRBJ2-1; D unclear. The germline gives CDR1 KGHSH, CDR2 LQKENI. The CDR3 runs 15 residues. The germline V and J ends were trimmed by 5 bases and 0 bases, with 11 bases remaining between them. The CDR3 sequence: CASSASYSSYNEQFF. The CDR3 DNA reads TGTGCCAGCTCAGCGTCGTATAGCTCCTACAATGAGCAGTTCTTC.

The J gene is TRBJ2-5, the V gene TRBV5-1; D might be TRBD1 (6 bases). V was shortened by 0 bases and J by 6 bases, with 12 bases between the two germline ends. This CDR3 comprises 14 residues. Germline CDR1 and CDR2: SGHRS and YFSETQ. The CDR3 DNA reads TGCGCCAGCAGCTTGGGGGACATGATCCAGACCCAGTACTTC. It encodes CASSLGDMIQTQYF.

The chain uses TRBV6-2 or TRBV6-3 and TRBJ1-1; 7 positions agree with TRBD1. This CDR3 is 14 amino acids long. With V trimmed by 7 bases and J by 0 bases, 5 bases remained unmatched. Germline V lookup: CDR1 MNHEY, CDR2 SVGEGT. CDR3 in DNA: TGTGCCAGCAATGGACAGGAGATGAACACTGAAGCTTTCTTT. It yields the protein CASNGQEMNTEAFF.

The J gene is TRBJ1-2, the V gene TRBV10-3; TRBD1 might be the D (6 bases). Trimming shortened V by 4 bases and J by 4 bases, and 10 bases separated the two germline ends. CDR3 length equals 13 residues. Germline V lookup: CDR1 ENHRY, CDR2 SYGVKD. CDR3 sequence reads: CAISVDSLYGYTF. For the CDR3, the DNA is TGTGCCATCAGTGTGGACAGTCTCTATGGCTACACCTTC.

V gene TRBV29-1 combines with J gene TRBJ1-1, with D possibly being TRBD1 (6 bases). The V end lost 6 bases, the J end lost 3 bases, and 8 bases lay between the germline ends. Germline V gives CDR1 SQVTM, CDR2 ANQGSEA. This CDR3 spans 11 amino acids. The CDR3 region has the DNA TGCAGCGTGAGGGGGGACACTGAAGCTTTCTTT. Translation: CSVRGDTEAFF.

The table lists this clonotype with many counts. The genes are TRBV29-1 and TRBJ2-5, with a possible D match to TRBD2 (7 bases). Trimming removed 4 bases at V and 2 bases at J, with 14 bases between. Per the germline V gene, CDR1 is SQVTM and CDR2 is ANQGSEA. The CDR3 loop spans 14 amino acids. CDR3 residues: CSVGLRGGQETQYF. The CDR3 DNA is TGCAGCGTTGGTCTAAGGGGGGGACAAGAGACCCAGTACTTC. Looking up the rest from reference TRBV29-1 and TRBJ2-5 gives the full variable domain: SAVISQKPSRDICQRGTSLTIQCQVDSQVTMMFWYRQQPGQSLTLIATANQGSEATYESGFVIDKFPISRPNLTFSTLTVSNMSPEDSSIYLCSVGLRGGQETQYFGPGTRLLVL.

The chain employs TRBV7-9 and TRBJ2-5; 9 nucleotides align to TRBD1. The CDR3 runs 14 residues. V lost 6 bases, J lost 4 bases, and 6 bases stayed unmatched. Germline-derived CDR1 and CDR2 are SEHNR and FQNEAQ (reference sequence). CDR3 coding DNA: TGTGCCAGCAGGAAGGACAGGGGTCCAGAGACCCAGTACTTC. As protein: CASRKDRGPETQYF.

The V and J genes are TRBV20-1 and TRBJ2-7, with TRBD1 as a possible D gene (5 bases). This CDR3 region has 12 residues. The germline gives CDR1 DFQATT, CDR2 SNEGSKA (reference sequence). Trimming took 8 bases from V and 3 from J, leaving 14 bases between them. CDR3 sequence reads: CSPQGRDYEQYF. For the CDR3, the DNA is TGCAGTCCCCAGGGAAGGGACTACGAGCAGTACTTC.

This chain uses TRBV6-6 with TRBJ1-3; D is ambiguous. Looked up from germline, CDR1 is MNHNY and CDR2 is SVGAGI (reference sequence). Trimming pared 4 bases from V and 0 bases from J, leaving 10 bases between. The CDR3 is made up of 15 amino acids. CDR3 DNA sequence: TGTGCCAGCAGTTTACAGCACTACTCTGGAAACACCATATATTTT. Protein sequence: CASSLQHYSGNTIYF.

V gene TRBV6-1 combines with J gene TRBJ1-2; a weak D match, TRBD1 (6 bases). Deletions cut 3 bases from V and 4 bases from J, with 9 bases between. Germline CDR1 and CDR2: MNHNS and SASEGT. This CDR3 is built from 13 residues. Here the CDR3 reads CASSEDSFYGYTF. The CDR3 DNA is TGTGCCAGCAGTGAGGACAGTTTCTATGGCTACACCTTC.